This entry lists 24 T cell receptor beta chains sequenced from one sample in a study of cytomegalovirus exposure and HLA in healthy donors. Repertoires were generated with immunoSEQ multiplex PCR, while TCRdb's copy carries only in-frame clones and drops some. In the table there are about 260,000 clones, about 92% of which are singletons. The material sequenced was PBMCs. These receptors originate from a woman in her twenties or thirties in good health and CMV-seronegative.

This chain uses TRBV7-8 with TRBJ2-1, with D perhaps matching TRBD2 (5 bases). V was shortened by 4 bases and J by 2 bases, with 18 bases between the two germline ends. Germline V gene sequence: CDR1 SGHVS, CDR2 FQNEAQ. CDR3 length: 17 residues. The CDR3 region is CASSYYPLVYTYNEQFF. The CDR3 bases are TGTGCCAGCAGCTATTACCCACTAGTTTACACCTACAATGAGCAGTTCTTC.

This chain links TRBV29-1 with TRBJ2-5; TRBD1 agrees at 7 bases. The germline V gene has CDR1 SQVTM and CDR2 ANQGSEA. Losses at the gene ends were 4 bases for V and 5 bases for J; bases not matched to a gene: 4. The CDR3 extends over 12 amino acids. CDR3 protein: CSVGQGPETQYF. As DNA, the CDR3 is TGCAGCGTTGGACAGGGCCCGGAGACCCAGTACTTC.

The chain couples TRBV4-2 to TRBJ2-5, with D possibly matching TRBD2 (6 bases). The CDR3 runs 15 residues. Germline values: CDR1 LGHNA, CDR2 YNFKEQ. V was pared by 1 base and J by 4 bases, with 13 bases between. In DNA, the CDR3 is TGTGCCAGCAGCCAAGGGCGGGGCTATTCAGAGACCCAGTACTTC. It specifies CASSQGRGYSETQYF.

The chain carries TRBV5-5 and TRBJ1-1; D ambiguous. Germline V CDR1 and CDR2: SGHKS, YYEKEE (reference sequence). There are 13 residues in the CDR3. Trimming left V 0 bases short and J 3 bases short, with 6 bases between. The chain's CDR3 is CASSLGSYTEAFF. DNA for the CDR3: TGTGCCAGCAGCTTGGGCTCTTACACTGAAGCTTTCTTT.

The chain carries TRBV28 and TRBJ2-7, with 7 bases identical to TRBD2. With V trimmed by 2 bases and J by 2 bases, 12 bases remained unmatched. Germline CDR1 and CDR2: MDHEN and SYDVKM. This CDR3 comprises 17 residues. This chain's CDR3 is CASSLPPRTRQAYEQYF. DNA of the CDR3: TGTGCCAGCAGTTTACCTCCCCGGACTAGACAAGCCTACGAGCAGTACTTC.

V is TRBV27 and J is TRBJ2-3; TRBD1 matches at 8 bases. Germline trimming cut 5 bases from V and 5 bases from J; bases unmatched to any gene: 6. CDR1 and CDR2 from the germline V gene are MNHEY and SMNVEV (reference sequence). The length of the CDR3 is 14 residues. Here the CDR3 DNA reads TGTGCCAGCAGTCGTCCAGGGGGCCTAGATACGCAGTATTTT. The encoded protein is CASSRPGGLDTQYF.

V gene TRBV15 combines with J gene TRBJ2-3; maybe TRBD2 (6 bases). Germline V lookup: CDR1 LNHNV, CDR2 YYDKDF (reference sequence). The CDR3 loop spans 14 amino acids. Trimming shortened V by 6 bases and J by 2 bases, and 12 bases separated the two germline ends. In DNA, the CDR3 is TGTGCCACCAGGTTAGCGGTACTCACAGATACGCAGTATTTT. Translating it yields CATRLAVLTDTQYF.

This clone was picked up one time. The chain has TRBV7-9 and TRBJ2-7; D remains ambiguous. Trimming stripped 3 bases from V and 0 bases from J, with 15 bases between. Germline values: CDR1 SEHNR, CDR2 FQNEAQ (reference sequence). The CDR3 consists of 16 residues. The CDR3 sequence is CASSLWVGSVSYEQYF. In DNA form, the CDR3 reads TGTGCCAGCAGCTTGTGGGTGGGCAGCGTCTCCTACGAGCAGTACTTC.

The V call is TRBV11-2, the J call TRBJ2-7; 7 bases fit TRBD1. Germline values: CDR1 SGHAT, CDR2 FQNNGV. The J segment lost 6 bases and the V segment lost 5 bases, leaving 13 bases of the junction unmatched. The CDR3 sequence is 15 residues long. CDR3 nucleotide sequence: TGTGCCAGCAGCGCGCACGGGACAGTGCTTTCCGAGCAGTACTTC. Amino acid sequence: CASSAHGTVLSEQYF.

V is TRBV5-8 and J is TRBJ2-7, with D unclear. CDR3 length: 12 residues. CDR1 is SGHTS and CDR2 is YDEGEE in the germline V gene. V lost 0 bases to trimming and J lost 3 bases, with 4 bases between them. In nucleotides, the CDR3 is TGTGCCAGCAGCTTGGGGAACTACGAGCAGTACTTC. Translation gives CASSLGNYEQYF.

The chain carries TRBV4-3 and TRBJ2-7; possibly TRBD1 or TRBD2 for D (6 bases each). The V end lost 2 bases, the J end lost 7 bases, and 21 bases lay between the germline ends. Germline assignment: CDR1 LGHNA and CDR2 YSLEER. The CDR3 totals 16 residues. CDR3: CASSQFRWGASGEQYF. In DNA form, the CDR3 reads TGCGCCAGCAGCCAATTTCGGTGGGGGGCCTCAGGGGAGCAGTACTTC.

Written as DNA, the CDR3 is TGTGCCACCAGTAGTCGGGCGGCCGGGGACAATGAGCAGTTCTTC. It translates to CATSSRAAGDNEQFF. This chain links TRBV15 with TRBJ2-1, with D perhaps matching TRBD2 (5 bases). Trimming removed 6 bases at V and 5 bases at J, with 17 bases between. Germline V gene data show CDR1 as LNHNV and CDR2 as YYDKDF (reference sequence). This CDR3 region has 15 residues.

This sequence joins TRBV11-3 and TRBJ2-2, with 7 nucleotides matching TRBD2. CDR3 length: 15 amino acids. V shed 5 bases, J shed 4 bases, and the junction held 7 bases outside the gene matches. Per the germline V gene, CDR1 is SGHNT and CDR2 is YENEEA. CDR3 bases: TGTGCCAGCAGCCCCGGGGGGTCCGTCACCGGGGAGCTGTTTTTT. Its protein is CASSPGGSVTGELFF.

The chain recombines TRBV27 with TRBJ2-4; 8 bases map to TRBD2. The germline gives CDR1 MNHEY, CDR2 SMNVEV (reference sequence). V trimming: 5 bases; J trimming: 14 bases; junction bases outside the gene matches: 11. The CDR3 covers 13 residues. The CDR3 loop is CASSHTPGLGEYF. CDR3 DNA: TGTGCCAGCAGTCATACGCCGGGACTAGGGGAGTACTTC.

The V call is TRBV5-6, the J call TRBJ1-1; no definite D call. Germline V gives CDR1 SGHDT, CDR2 YYEEEE. The V end lost 9 bases, the J end lost 3 bases, and 9 bases lay between the germline ends. The CDR3 is made up of 11 amino acids. The CDR3 bases are TGTGCCACCTGGATGGACACTGAAGCTTTCTTT. Translated, it gives CATWMDTEAFF.

This clone was recorded once. V usage is TRBV27 and J usage is TRBJ2-7; D call uncertain. The germline V gene encodes CDR1 MNHEY and CDR2 SMNVEV (reference sequence). V shed 4 bases and J shed 2 bases, with 9 bases lying between them. CDR3 length: 13 amino acids. This chain's CDR3 is CASSSDTPYEQYF. Here the CDR3 DNA reads TGTGCCAGCAGTTCCGACACCCCCTACGAGCAGTACTTC.

In the case of this clone: This same CDR3 is encoded by further DNA sequences in the sample. This chain joins TRBV18 and TRBJ2-5, with D possibly being TRBD1 (6 bases). This CDR3 has 13 amino acids. Germline lookup yields CDR1 KGHSH and CDR2 LQKENI. Trimming removed 2 bases from V and 5 bases from J, with 9 bases in between. The CDR3 protein is CASSPSGVETQYF. The CDR3 DNA sequence: TGTGCCAGCTCACCATCAGGGGTTGAGACCCAGTACTTC.

The J gene is TRBJ2-7, the V gene TRBV6-1; D uncertain. With 5 bases removed from V and 3 bases from J, the gap between germline ends came to 11 bases. CDR1 MNHNS and CDR2 SASEGT come from the germline V gene. CDR3 length: 13 residues. The CDR3: CASSLRNNYEQYF. In DNA form, the CDR3 reads TGTGCCAGCAGTTTACGGAATAACTACGAGCAGTACTTC.

This clone showed up just a few times. The genes are TRBV13 and TRBJ2-7; 13 nucleotides agree with TRBD2. Germline trimming cut 4 bases from V and 7 bases from J; bases unmatched to any gene: 7. This CDR3 spans 15 amino acids. CDR1 and CDR2 (germline): PRHDT, FYEKMQ (reference sequence). As DNA, the CDR3 is TGTGCCAGCAGCTCACGACTAGCGGGAGGTCAGGAGCAGTACTTC. It codes for CASSSRLAGGQEQYF.

V usage is TRBV28 and J usage is TRBJ2-1; TRBD2 is a possible D gene (6 bases). The germline V and J ends were trimmed by 7 bases and 4 bases, with 11 bases remaining between them. Germline V gives CDR1 MDHEN, CDR2 SYDVKM. The CDR3 covers 13 residues. CDR3 sequence reads: CASKDGGYNEQFF. DNA of the CDR3: TGTGCCAGCAAGGACGGAGGGTACAATGAGCAGTTCTTC.

The chain has TRBV25-1 and TRBJ2-5; TRBD1 agrees at 9 bases. After removal of 6 bases from V and 4 bases from J, the junction contained 9 bases not matched to a gene. CDR1 is MGHDK, CDR2 SYGVNS, per germline. The CDR3 is 15 amino acids. In DNA, the CDR3 is TGTGCCAGCAGCCCAAACAGGGGGCTGGGAGAGACCCAGTACTTC. As protein: CASSPNRGLGETQYF.

V gene TRBV10-3 combines with J gene TRBJ2-3; 15 bases match TRBD2. This CDR3 contains 20 residues. V lost 2 bases to trimming and J lost 2 bases; unmatched junction nucleotides: 11. CDR1 ENHRY and CDR2 SYGVKD come from the germline V gene. The CDR3 loop is CAISEPGLAGGHGYTDTQYF. The CDR3 coding sequence is TGTGCCATCAGTGAGCCTGGACTAGCGGGAGGGCACGGGTACACAGATACGCAGTATTTT.

The genes are TRBV27 and TRBJ2-7; TRBD2 aligns across 10 bases. With 2 bases clipped from V and 6 bases from J, the junction kept 7 bases outside the gene matches. The CDR3 totals 15 residues. Looked up from germline, CDR1 is MNHEY and CDR2 is SMNVEV (reference sequence). The CDR3 DNA reads as TGTGCCAGCAGTTTAACCCTAGCGGGAGTAAGCGAGCAGTACTTC. This encodes CASSLTLAGVSEQYF.

The chain employs TRBV10-1 and TRBJ1-2; D remains unclear. CDR3 size: 11 residues. The ends were cut back, 4 bases at V and 8 bases at J, with 8 bases in the middle. Germline-derived CDR1 and CDR2 are WNHNN and SYGVQD (reference sequence). CDR3 DNA: TGCGCCAGCAGTGGGGGAGGGGGCTACACCTTC. Its protein is CASSGGGGYTF.